Below, 21 T cell receptor beta chains from the same sample are listed, as sequenced in a study of blood T cell repertoires in COVID-19. Assay used: immunoSEQ multiplex PCR; TCRdb lists only in-frame clones, some missing. The profile shows roughly 220,000 clones, 84% of them singletons. What was sequenced was peripheral blood. All receptors derive from an older woman who had recovered from COVID-19.

This rearrangement joins TRBV3-1 (or the pseudogene TRBV3-2) to TRBJ2-7; D not certain. CDR1 is LGHDT, CDR2 YNNKEL, per germline (reference sequence). The CDR3 covers 11 residues. Trimming removed 3 bases from V and 5 bases from J, with 5 bases in between. The CDR3 protein is CASSHIDEQYF. DNA for the CDR3: TGTGCCAGCAGCCATATCGACGAGCAGTACTTC.

V usage is TRBV24-1 and J usage is TRBJ2-5; 8 bases are a match to TRBD2. V shed 5 bases, J shed 1 base, and the junction held 5 bases outside the gene matches. The CDR3 consists of 15 residues. Per germline, CDR1 KGHDR and CDR2 SFDVKD. This chain's CDR3 is CATSVRGGRQETQYF. In DNA, the CDR3 is TGTGCCACCAGTGTCCGCGGGGGGCGCCAAGAGACCCAGTACTTC.

This chain links TRBV7-9 with TRBJ2-7, with 7 bases fitting TRBD1. This CDR3 spans 18 amino acids. Germline V lookup: CDR1 SEHNR, CDR2 FQNEAQ (reference sequence). The V gene end was trimmed by 4 bases and the J gene end by 2 bases; junction bases not matched to a gene: 17. CDR3 in amino acids: CASSSPGTAPLPPYEQYF. DNA for the CDR3: TGTGCCAGCAGCTCACCGGGGACAGCCCCTTTACCTCCCTACGAGCAGTACTTC.

This chain uses TRBV4-2 with TRBJ2-7; D is perhaps TRBD1 (7 bases). V lost 3 bases and J 0 bases, leaving 15 bases between the germline ends. The CDR3 contains 16 residues. CDR1 and CDR2 from the germline V gene are LGHNA and YNFKEQ. The CDR3 spells CASSQGGQKPSYEQYF. The CDR3 coding sequence is TGTGCCAGCAGCCAGGGGGGACAGAAGCCCTCCTACGAGCAGTACTTC.

This chain links TRBV7-2 with TRBJ2-3; D ambiguous. Per germline, CDR1 SGHTA and CDR2 FQGNSA. The CDR3 totals 15 residues. V lost 5 bases, J lost 0 bases, and 12 bases lay in between. The CDR3 DNA reads as TGTGCCAGCAGCCCCCCTGCGGCGAGCACAGATACGCAGTATTTT. The encoded protein is CASSPPAASTDTQYF.

This rearrangement joins TRBV7-8 to TRBJ2-2; 10 bases are shared with TRBD1. Germline V gene lookup returns CDR1 SGHVS and CDR2 FQNEAQ. After removal of 2 bases from V and 6 bases from J, the junction contained 6 bases not matched to a gene. CDR3 size: 16 residues. CDR3 in DNA: TGTGCCAGCAGCTTACCTGGACAGGGGGTCCCCGGGGAGCTGTTTTTT. Translating it yields CASSLPGQGVPGELFF.

The V gene is TRBV9, the J gene TRBJ2-3, with a possible D match to TRBD2 (6 bases). Per germline, CDR1 SGDLS and CDR2 YYNGEE. The CDR3 totals 13 residues. The V and J ends lost 2 bases and 5 bases respectively, with 9 bases between them. CDR3 protein: CASSVGGIDTQYF. The CDR3 DNA reads as TGTGCCAGCAGCGTTGGGGGGATAGATACGCAGTATTTT.

This chain uses TRBV2 with TRBJ1-6, with unresolved D. Germline V lookup: CDR1 SNHLY, CDR2 FYNNEI. The CDR3 runs 14 residues. V was clipped by 5 bases and J by 7 bases, with 12 bases between them. The CDR3 coding sequence is TGTGCCAGCAGTAAAACAGCCGTCAATTCACCCCTCCACTTT. This translates into CASSKTAVNSPLHF. The variable domain in full, completed from reference TRBV2 and TRBJ1-6, reads EPEVTQTPSHQVTQMGQEVILRCVPISNHLYFYWYRQILGQKVEFLVSFYNNEISEKSEIFDDQFSVERPDGSNFTLKIRSTKLEDSAMYFCASSKTAVNSPLHFGNGTRLTVT.

DNA of the CDR3: TGTGCCAGCAGTTATTCGACGGGGGTGGGGACCCAGTACTTC. Translating gives CASSYSTGVGTQYF. The rearrangement joins TRBV6-1 to TRBJ2-5, with D possibly being TRBD2 (6 bases). This CDR3 is 14 amino acids long. The germline V gene has CDR1 MNHNS and CDR2 SASEGT. V lost 5 bases and J lost 7, with 17 bases in between.

The chain is built from TRBV6-2 or TRBV6-3 and TRBJ2-7, with D possibly being TRBD2 (7 bases). V lost 2 bases and J lost 5, with 10 bases in between. Looked up from germline, CDR1 is MNHEY and CDR2 is SVGEGT. The length of the CDR3 is 13 residues. The CDR3 DNA reads TGTGCCAGCAGTTACCGGGGGGCCCACGAGCAGTACTTC. This encodes CASSYRGAHEQYF.

This chain uses TRBV30 with TRBJ2-5; 8 bases match TRBD2. Germline CDR1 GTSNPN, CDR2 SVGIG (reference sequence). This CDR3 spans 15 amino acids. J gave up 1 base and V 3 bases, and 7 bases lay outside the gene matches. The CDR3 DNA follows: TGTGCCTGGAGGGAGATAGCGGGGCTCCAAGAGACCCAGTACTTC. This codes for CAWREIAGLQETQYF.

The V call is TRBV29-1, the J call TRBJ1-4; 7 nucleotides align to TRBD1. V lost 3 bases and J lost 0; bases outside the gene matches: 10. This CDR3 contains 17 residues. Germline lookup yields CDR1 SQVTM and CDR2 ANQGSEA. CDR3 in DNA: TGCAGCGTTGATCAGGGACAGACCCTTGCAACTAATGAAAAACTGTTTTTT. It yields the protein CSVDQGQTLATNEKLFF.

This clone was observed at least ten times. The DNA of the CDR3 is TGTGCCAGCAGTCTTCCCGCGACAGGGGGCGCCTTTATCGGGGAGCTGTTTTTT. It specifies CASSLPATGGAFIGELFF. The rearrangement links TRBV27 to TRBJ2-2; 10 nucleotides align to TRBD1. The CDR3 runs 18 residues. Unmatched junction bases numbered 16, after V lost 5 bases and J lost 7 bases. Germline lookup yields CDR1 MNHEY and CDR2 SMNVEV (reference sequence).

This clone has a handful of counts. V gene TRBV19 combines with J gene TRBJ1-4, with 10 bases identical to TRBD1. The germline V gene encodes CDR1 LNHDA and CDR2 SQIVND (reference sequence). The CDR3 consists of 14 residues. V dropped 4 bases and J dropped 8; count of bases not matched to a gene: 4. CDR3 coding DNA: TGTGCCAGTAGTACGGACAGGGGGTTCGAAAAACTGTTTTTT. Residues: CASSTDRGFEKLFF.

A single count supports this clone. V is TRBV27 and J is TRBJ2-5, with D possibly being TRBD1 (5 bases). Germline CDR1 is MNHEY and CDR2 is SMNVEV (reference sequence). V was shortened by 0 bases and J by 0 bases, with 20 bases between the two germline ends. This CDR3 region has 19 residues. The CDR3 loop is CASSLSSWYRQGNQETQYF. The CDR3 bases are TGTGCCAGCAGTTTATCAAGCTGGTATAGGCAGGGTAACCAAGAGACCCAGTACTTC.

The chain employs TRBV3-1 (or the pseudogene TRBV3-2) and TRBJ1-2, with D uncertain. The CDR3 is made up of 13 amino acids. The ends were cut back, 5 bases at V and 6 bases at J, with 13 bases in the middle. The V gene's germline CDR1 is LGHDT and CDR2 YNNKEL (reference sequence). The CDR3 reads CASSAPGNDGYTF. DNA of the CDR3: TGTGCCAGCAGCGCACCGGGGAACGATGGCTACACCTTC.

This clone has a handful of counts. The chain couples TRBV4-3 to TRBJ2-2; no definite D call. Trimming pared 0 bases from V and 3 bases from J, leaving 11 bases between. Germline CDR1 and CDR2: LGHNA and YSLEER. This CDR3 spans 16 amino acids. This CDR3 reads CASSQDRRSDTGELFF. For the CDR3, the DNA is TGCGCCAGCAGCCAAGATCGGCGGTCAGACACCGGGGAGCTGTTTTTT.

In nucleotides, the CDR3 is TGTGCCAGTAGTCTCTCCCGGACAGGGAACTATGGCTACACCTTC. It encodes CASSLSRTGNYGYTF. This rearrangement joins TRBV19 to TRBJ1-2, with 8 bases matching TRBD1. This CDR3 contains 15 residues. V trimming: 5 bases; J trimming: 2 bases; junction bases outside the gene matches: 7. Germline V gene data show CDR1 as LNHDA and CDR2 as SQIVND (reference sequence).

V gene TRBV4-1 combines with J gene TRBJ2-3; 9 bases are shared with TRBD2. The CDR3 is 18 amino acids. With 1 base clipped from V and 1 base from J, the junction kept 9 bases outside the gene matches. Germline V gene lookup returns CDR1 MGHRA and CDR2 YSYEKL. Here the CDR3 DNA reads TGCGCCAGCAGCCAAGTCTCCGCGGGGGGGCGTCGCACAGATACGCAGTATTTT. It encodes CASSQVSAGGRRTDTQYF.

The genes are TRBV7-2 and TRBJ1-1, with D perhaps matching TRBD1 (6 bases). V lost 5 bases and J 2 bases, leaving 15 bases between the germline ends. The germline V gene encodes CDR1 SGHTA and CDR2 FQGNSA. This CDR3 has 15 residues. The CDR3 DNA follows: TGTGCCAGCAGCGATACCTTGGACAGAAACACTGAAGCTTTCTTT. This codes for CASSDTLDRNTEAFF.

V usage is TRBV11-2 and J usage is TRBJ2-5; no clear D gene. Trimming removed 1 base at V and 5 bases at J, with 14 bases between. CDR1 and CDR2 from the germline V gene are SGHAT and FQNNGV. The CDR3 sequence is 15 residues long. The CDR3 nucleotides read TGTGCCAGCAGCTTAGCTACACGACTCGGGGAGACCCAGTACTTC. It specifies CASSLATRLGETQYF. Full variable domain (remainder filled in from reference TRBV11-2 and TRBJ2-5): EAGVAQSPRYKIIEKRQSVAFWCNPISGHATLYWYQQILGQGPKLLIQFQNNGVVDDSQLPKDRFSAERLKGVDSTLKIQPAKLEDSAVYLCASSLATRLGETQYFGPGTRLLVL.